The rows below give T cell receptor beta chains drawn from one sample of a study of OX40 agonist ivuxolimab in advanced cancers. Clones were sequenced by immunoSEQ multiplex PCR, and TCRdb holds only the in-frame ones, with some missing. The repertoire consists of about 85,000 clones, with approximately 83% occurring once and the leading ten covering roughly 2%. Sequenced material: CD4+ or CD8+ T cells sorted from blood, taken in a trial of the OX40 agonist ivuxolimab. The receptors derive from an adult with an advanced solid tumor such as melanoma, head and neck, liver or kidney cancer. The CDR3 runs from the conserved cysteine through the conserved F or W.

v_call: TRBV6-5; cdr3_aa: CASSYSTIQETQYF
v_call: TRBV11-2; cdr3_aa: CASSKLGLAGGLDTQYF
v_call: TRBV4-3; cdr3_aa: CASSQPDSGVDGYTF
v_call: TRBV5-1; cdr3_aa: CASSLGQGSHQPQHF
v_call: TRBV29-1; cdr3_aa: CSADGGDYGYTF
v_call: TRBV6-1; cdr3_aa: CASSERKTRNTEAFF
v_call: TRBV30; cdr3_aa: CACTGRGGVPYEQYF
v_call: TRBV5-6; cdr3_aa: CASSIPGVLTDTQYF
v_call: TRBV19; cdr3_aa: CASSETSGAEAFF
v_call: TRBV28; cdr3_aa: CASSFGTSGYQETQYF
v_call: TRBV9; cdr3_aa: CASSVDRNYGYTF
v_call: TRBV30; cdr3_aa: CAWSVLNNEQFF
v_call: TRBV7-9; cdr3_aa: CASRNGLAGADTQYF
v_call: TRBV5-6; cdr3_aa: CASSLDGQPQHF
v_call: TRBV7-2; cdr3_aa: CASSPGGNTIYF
v_call: TRBV5-4; cdr3_aa: CASSLLRGQNNSPLHF
v_call: TRBV7-9; cdr3_aa: CASNVGTGSGYTF
v_call: TRBV5-1; cdr3_aa: CASSSGSTGELFF
v_call: TRBV2; cdr3_aa: CASSRDRGEADTQYF
v_call: TRBV7-9; cdr3_aa: CASARDSFTDTQYF
v_call: TRBV6-1; cdr3_aa: CASSPQVRGNQPQHF
v_call: TRBV5-4; cdr3_aa: CASSSGAGEQYF
v_call: TRBV7-6; cdr3_aa: CASSLGGTTYNEQFF
v_call: TRBV10-2; cdr3_aa: CASRQVATNEKLFF
v_call: TRBV6-5; cdr3_aa: CASSYSTGQGGYEQYF
v_call: TRBV6-6; cdr3_aa: CASSLDRGLSPLHF
v_call: TRBV4-1; cdr3_aa: CASSPVPGLRSDTQYF
v_call: TRBV11-2; cdr3_aa: CASSLLQGGEQFF
v_call: TRBV30; cdr3_aa: CAWRGDSEKLFF
v_call: TRBV2; cdr3_aa: CASSDIRGAGGYTF
v_call: TRBV11-3; cdr3_aa: CASAGTGVLDRQFF
v_call: TRBV12-2; cdr3_aa: CASRLAEGQGLNEQFF
v_call: TRBV15; cdr3_aa: CATSRDAGDEQYF
v_call: TRBV7-3; cdr3_aa: CASSPDRTSTGELFF
v_call: TRBV13; cdr3_aa: CASRYRGGGQETQYF
v_call: TRBV5-1; cdr3_aa: CASSLVSGAGNTIYF
v_call: TRBV5-6; cdr3_aa: CASSSTFRTDEKLFF
v_call: TRBV7-9; cdr3_aa: CASSSTRVRGTEAFF
v_call: TRBV20-1; cdr3_aa: CSAPGNGEQFF
v_call: TRBV19; cdr3_aa: CASSIDRGSIYGYTF
v_call: TRBV6-1; cdr3_aa: CASKREVYEQHF
v_call: TRBV28; cdr3_aa: CASSLQGRATEAFF
v_call: TRBV4-1; cdr3_aa: CASSQGRTGNNEQFF
v_call: TRBV30; cdr3_aa: CAWSVGRPSVYGYTF
v_call: TRBV11-2; cdr3_aa: CASSPGLAGTLSSYEQYF
v_call: TRBV27; cdr3_aa: CASSNTTGIIVVTQYF
v_call: TRBV4-1; cdr3_aa: CASSQDRAWNTEAFF
v_call: TRBV5-4; cdr3_aa: CASSLATSARTSYNEQFF
v_call: TRBV30; cdr3_aa: CAWSNGDTQYF
v_call: TRBV5-4; cdr3_aa: CASSLQGVNTEAFF
v_call: TRBV7-2; cdr3_aa: CASSLVKNTEAFF
v_call: TRBV6-4; cdr3_aa: CASSGDVEGGEQYF
v_call: TRBV19; cdr3_aa: CASRGEQAGLTF
v_call: TRBV29-1; cdr3_aa: CSVAGLAAIQETQYF
v_call: TRBV7-6; cdr3_aa: CASSSSGSQPLHF
v_call: TRBV7-3; cdr3_aa: CASSLTAGELFF
v_call: TRBV5-6; cdr3_aa: CASSLALGRADTEAFF
v_call: TRBV28; cdr3_aa: CASSPQQGGEKLFF
v_call: TRBV9; cdr3_aa: CASSAVGGTGPNTGELFF